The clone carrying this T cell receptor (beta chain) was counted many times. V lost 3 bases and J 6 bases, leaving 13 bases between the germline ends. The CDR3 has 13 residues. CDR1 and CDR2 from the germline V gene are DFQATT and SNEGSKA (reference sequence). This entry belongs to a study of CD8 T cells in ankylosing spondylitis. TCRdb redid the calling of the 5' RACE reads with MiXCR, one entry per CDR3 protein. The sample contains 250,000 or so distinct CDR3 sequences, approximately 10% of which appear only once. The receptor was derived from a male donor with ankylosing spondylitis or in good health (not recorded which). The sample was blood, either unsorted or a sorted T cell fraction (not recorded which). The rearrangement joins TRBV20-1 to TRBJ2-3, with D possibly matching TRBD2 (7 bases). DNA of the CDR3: TGCAGTGCTAGCGGGGGGCCCACGGATACGCAGTATTTT. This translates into CSASGGPTDTQYF.